This T cell receptor beta chain stems from a study of blood T cell repertoires in COVID-19. At the level of the study: In each case, the material was cDNA or gDNA derived from T cells, B-cell-depleted T cells, or PBMCs.

Some clones are missing from TCRdb's copy, which holds only in-frame ones; the method was immunoSEQ multiplex PCR. The sample records about 430,000 clones, 88% being singletons. This clone was detected only a few times. The CDR3 extends over 14 amino acids. CDR1 SGHTA and CDR2 FQGNSA come from the germline V gene. Trimming cost V 5 bases and J 12 bases, with 20 bases left between them. The chain employs TRBV7-2 and TRBJ2-1, with a tentative D call TRBD2 (5 bases). The clonotype was recovered from a woman aged 30 to 39 with acute COVID-19. Sequenced input: PBMCs or T cells enriched from blood (not recorded which). CDR3 loop: CASSAPPGVTGQFF. The CDR3 coding sequence is TGTGCCAGCAGCGCCCCGCCCGGGGTTACTGGGCAGTTCTTC.